The rows below give T cell receptor beta chains drawn from one sample of a study of T-cell memory formation after mild COVID-19. TCRdb re-called the 5' RACE reads with MiXCR, one entry per CDR3 protein. The sample has 400,000 to 500,000 distinct CDR3 sequences, about a sixth seen once. Sequenced material: PBMCs or a T cell subset sorted from them (not recorded which). The receptors originated from a man in his late teens or twenties who had mild COVID-19 (a few samples of this study predate the infection). Cell type and time point are not known. CDR3s include the opening cysteine and the closing phenylalanine or tryptophan. A D gene is named only where the DNA matches it firmly. Clone sizes are given selectively: once, few, many, or a class where the clone is expanded.

d_gene	j_gene	abundance	v_gene	CDR3aa	CDR3nt
TRBD2	TRBJ2-3	few	TRBV18	CASSPRTAGDGDTQYF	TGTGCCAGCTCACCCCGAACAGCGGGGGACGGAGATACGCAGTATTTT
TRBD2	TRBJ2-2	NA	TRBV3-1	CASSHVAGGNTGELFF	TGTGCCAGCAGCCACGTAGCGGGGGGGAACACCGGGGAGCTGTTTTTT
NA	TRBJ1-2	few	TRBV21-1	CASSPGPLNYGYTF	TGTGCCAGCAGCCCGGGACCGCTTAACTATGGCTACACCTTC
TRBD1	TRBJ2-1	NA	TRBV9	CASTRQGAGSYNEQFF	TGTGCCAGCACCCGACAGGGGGCTGGGTCCTACAATGAGCAGTTCTTC
TRBD2	TRBJ2-4	NA	TRBV4-3	CASSQGTSGGAENIQYF	TGCGCCAGCAGCCAAGGGACTAGCGGGGGGGCGGAAAACATTCAGTACTTC
NA	TRBJ1-1	NA	TRBV6-2/TRBV6-3	CASILGAEAFF	TGTGCCAGCATTCTAGGTGCTGAAGCTTTCTTT
NA	TRBJ2-1	NA	TRBV12-3/TRBV12-4	CASRPNGAYEQFF	TGTGCCAGCAGGCCCAATGGGGCCTATGAGCAGTTCTTC
NA	TRBJ1-5	NA	TRBV28	CASSPPAGWQPQHF	TGTGCCAGCAGTCCCCCGGCAGGGTGGCAGCCCCAGCATTTT
NA	TRBJ1-1	NA	TRBV18	CASSPGTTEAFF	TGTGCCAGCTCACCCGGGACTACTGAAGCTTTCTTT
NA	TRBJ1-2	few	TRBV15	CATSRDEQGWYGYTF	TGTGCCACCAGCAGAGATGAACAGGGTTGGTATGGCTACACCTTC
TRBD1	TRBJ2-1	few	TRBV7-9	CASSLPGGQGADEQFF	TGTGCCAGCAGCCTGCCAGGCGGACAGGGAGCGGATGAGCAGTTCTTC
NA	TRBJ2-7	few	TRBV7-3	CASTQEVEISSSYEQYF	TGTGCCAGCACCCAGGAGGTGGAGATTTCGAGCTCCTACGAGCAGTACTTC
NA	TRBJ2-3	many	TRBV29-1	CSAVGGVSTDTQYF	TGCAGCGCAGTGGGAGGAGTGAGCACAGATACGCAGTATTTT
NA	TRBJ2-3	few	TRBV6-2/TRBV6-3	CASRNSFYDTQYF	TGTGCCAGCAGGAATAGCTTCTACGATACGCAGTATTTT
NA	TRBJ1-4	NA	TRBV20-1	CSARDLPDRAWANEKLFF	TGCAGTGCTAGAGATTTGCCTGATAGGGCTTGGGCTAATGAAAAACTGTTTTTT
NA	TRBJ1-2	NA	TRBV7-2	CASSRTGLGYGYTF	TGTGCCAGCAGCCGCACAGGGTTGGGCTATGGCTACACCTTC
NA	TRBJ1-2	NA	TRBV20-1	CSARARGGRVGYTF	TGCAGTGCTAGAGCGCGGGGGGGAAGAGTCGGCTACACCTTC
TRBD1	TRBJ2-2	many	TRBV6-4	CASSETPGQGSGELFF	TGTGCCAGCAGCGAAACCCCCGGACAGGGATCCGGGGAGCTGTTTTTT
NA	TRBJ2-2	few	TRBV29-1	CSVGPPNTGELFF	TGCAGCGTCGGCCCTCCGAACACCGGGGAGCTGTTTTTT
NA	TRBJ2-2	many	TRBV5-1	CASSLDGQLATGELFF	TGCGCCAGCAGCTTGGACGGACAACTAGCCACCGGGGAGCTGTTTTTT
NA	TRBJ1-1	NA	TRBV30	CAWSWVNTEAFF	TGTGCCTGGAGTTGGGTGAACACTGAAGCTTTCTTT
NA	TRBJ1-5	NA	TRBV20-1	CSAIESARPADQPQHF	TGCAGTGCGATTGAATCCGCCCGCCCTGCGGATCAGCCCCAGCATTTT
NA	TRBJ1-2	NA	TRBV19	CASSIDGGFGYTF	TGTGCCAGTAGTATCGATGGGGGGTTTGGCTACACCTTC
NA	TRBJ2-2	NA	TRBV3-1	CASRPQGFTGELFF	TGTGCCAGCAGACCTCAGGGTTTCACCGGGGAGCTGTTTTTT
NA	TRBJ2-7	many	TRBV6-6	CASSNGESSYEQYF	TGTGCCAGCAGTAACGGGGAGAGCTCCTACGAGCAGTACTTC
NA	TRBJ1-1	few	TRBV12-3/TRBV12-4	CASSFLSGLNTEAFF	TGTGCCAGCAGTTTCCTTTCGGGACTCAACACTGAAGCTTTCTTT
NA	TRBJ1-2	NA	TRBV27	CASTTGSAGYTF	TGTGCCAGCACGACAGGTTCGGCTGGCTACACCTTC
NA	TRBJ1-1	many	TRBV9	CASSPTRGALTEAFF	TGTGCCAGCAGCCCAACAAGGGGGGCCCTTACTGAAGCTTTCTTT
NA	TRBJ1-2	NA	TRBV20-1	CSAKTPVGGYGYTF	TGCAGTGCTAAGACCCCAGTCGGGGGCTATGGCTACACCTTC
TRBD1	TRBJ2-5	many	TRBV20-1	CSAIRGETQYF	TGCAGTGCAATCAGGGGGGAGACCCAGTACTTC
NA	TRBJ2-1	NA	TRBV6-5	CASSSGVREQFF	TGTGCCAGCAGTTCAGGGGTTCGAGAGCAGTTCTTC
NA	TRBJ2-3	many	TRBV7-6	CASSPQMGDTQYF	TGTGCCAGCAGCCCACAGATGGGAGATACGCAGTATTTT
NA	TRBJ2-2	NA	TRBV5-1	CASRLGMSTGELFF	TGCGCCAGCAGATTGGGGATGAGCACCGGGGAGCTGTTTTTT
NA	TRBJ1-6	few	TRBV12-3/TRBV12-4	CASNLQNNSPLHF	TGTGCCAGCAACTTGCAGAACAATTCACCCCTCCACTTT
NA	TRBJ1-3	few	TRBV29-1	CSVSSLSGNTIYF	TGCAGCGTTTCTTCCCTCTCTGGAAACACCATATATTTT
TRBD1	TRBJ2-3	many	TRBV5-1	CASSPTGVTDTQYF	TGCGCCAGCAGTCCGACAGGGGTCACAGATACGCAGTATTTT
NA	TRBJ2-1	many	TRBV5-1	CASSLGWQNEQFF	TGCGCCAGCAGCTTGGGGTGGCAGAATGAGCAGTTCTTC
NA	TRBJ2-2	many	TRBV5-1	CASGPRNTGELFF	TGCGCCAGCGGGCCAAGGAACACCGGGGAGCTGTTTTTT
NA	TRBJ2-7	many	TRBV5-1	CASSLAGRTYEQYF	TGCGCCAGCAGCTTGGCGGGCAGAACCTACGAGCAGTACTTC
TRBD2	TRBJ2-1	few	TRBV20-1	CSARSGANEQFF	TGCAGTGCTCGAAGCGGGGCTAATGAGCAGTTCTTC
NA	TRBJ1-2	few	TRBV9	CASSGLRDGYTF	TGTGCCAGCAGCGGCCTCAGGGATGGCTACACCTTC
NA	TRBJ1-1	few	TRBV7-9	CASSRAQGTNTEAFF	TGTGCCAGCAGCCGAGCACAGGGAACCAACACTGAAGCTTTCTTT